This passage covers 26 T cell receptor beta chains from one sample sequenced in a study of blood T cell repertoires in COVID-19. Here immunoSEQ multiplex PCR was the method, and the copy in TCRdb shows in-frame clones only, minus some. The sample lists approximately 200,000 clones, about 81% occurring once. The specimen sequenced was peripheral blood. These TCRs come from a woman older than 75 with COVID-19, enrolled during active disease.

The CDR3 is CASSLISSGGSTDTQYF. The CDR3 coding sequence is TGTGCCAGCAGCTTAATTTCTAGCGGGGGAAGCACAGATACGCAGTATTTT. The chain uses TRBV7-2 and TRBJ2-3; 10 bases fit TRBD2. Germline V gene sequence: CDR1 SGHTA, CDR2 FQGNSA. This CDR3 contains 17 residues. V shed 2 bases and J 0 bases; nucleotides not matched to a gene: 5.

This clone was recorded only once. The gene calls are TRBV29-1 and TRBJ2-1; the match to TRBD1 covers 9 bases. CDR1 SQVTM and CDR2 ANQGSEA come from the germline V gene. V lost 3 bases, J lost 2 bases, and 2 bases stayed unmatched. The CDR3 covers 14 residues. The CDR3 region is CSVDRTGAYNEQFF. The CDR3 coding sequence is TGCAGCGTTGATAGGACAGGGGCCTACAATGAGCAGTTCTTC.

The V and J genes are TRBV27 and TRBJ1-2; weak D call: TRBD1 (5 bases). V gave up 2 bases and J gave up 5 bases, with 6 bases separating them. The CDR3 covers 12 residues. Per germline, CDR1 MNHEY and CDR2 SMNVEV (reference sequence). The CDR3 DNA reads TGTGCCAGCAGTTTAGCAGGGTATGGCTACACCTTC. Amino acids: CASSLAGYGYTF.

This chain connects TRBV9 to TRBJ2-7; the match to TRBD1 covers 7 bases. Germline trimming cut 3 bases from V and 4 bases from J; bases unmatched to any gene: 10. Germline assignment: CDR1 SGDLS and CDR2 YYNGEE. The CDR3 runs to 15 residues. The chain's CDR3 is CASSEEQGSTYEQYF. The CDR3 DNA reads TGTGCCAGCAGCGAAGAACAGGGGTCAACTTACGAGCAGTACTTC.

CDR3 in amino acids: CASSHRNTMNTEAFF. The CDR3, as DNA: TGTGCCAGCAGCCACAGGAATACCATGAACACTGAAGCTTTCTTT. J is TRBJ1-1 and V is TRBV5-6; TRBD1 might be the D (5 bases). The CDR3 totals 15 residues. V was pared by 4 bases and J by 0 bases, with 13 bases between. Germline values: CDR1 SGHDT, CDR2 YYEEEE.

This chain connects TRBV30 to TRBJ2-7; TRBD1 agrees at 10 bases. The germline gives CDR1 GTSNPN, CDR2 SVGIG (reference sequence). V was pared by 6 bases and J by 2 bases, with 7 bases of the junction left unmatched. CDR3 size: 14 residues. The CDR3 spells CACFGTGDPYEQYF. The DNA of the CDR3 is TGTGCCTGTTTTGGGACAGGGGACCCCTACGAGCAGTACTTC.

The V gene is TRBV5-6, the J gene TRBJ2-7; 7 bases agree with TRBD2. Germline CDR1 and CDR2: SGHDT and YYEEEE. The CDR3 spans 17 residues. V dropped 5 bases and J dropped 6; count of bases not matched to a gene: 20. The CDR3 nucleotides are TGTGCCAGCAGTTCAAATTCACAAGGACTAGTAGCTCTCGAGCAGTACTTC. Residues: CASSSNSQGLVALEQYF.

The chain links TRBV5-6 to TRBJ2-2, with 9 bases lining up with TRBD1. Germline-derived CDR1 and CDR2 are SGHDT and YYEEEE. The CDR3 spans 16 residues. The V gene end was trimmed by 2 bases and the J gene end by 5 bases; junction bases not matched to a gene: 7. This chain's CDR3 is CASSFLQGARTGELFF. DNA of the CDR3: TGTGCCAGCAGCTTTCTACAGGGGGCGCGGACCGGGGAGCTGTTTTTT.

This chain uses TRBV28 with TRBJ1-5; D call uncertain. Germline values: CDR1 MDHEN, CDR2 SYDVKM. The CDR3 has 13 amino acids. Trimming shortened V by 7 bases and J by 4 bases, and 11 bases separated the two germline ends. The CDR3 bases are TGTGCCAGCACATCCGTGAGGAATCAGCCCCAGCATTTT. It translates to CASTSVRNQPQHF.

V usage is TRBV30 and J usage is TRBJ1-2; a weak D match, TRBD1 (5 bases). The length of the CDR3 is 12 residues. V lost 5 bases to trimming and J lost 3 bases, with 10 bases between them. Germline CDR1 reads GTSNPN; CDR2 reads SVGIG (reference sequence). The CDR3 DNA reads TGTGCCTGGGCGGGGGGGGACTATGGCTACACCTTC. Amino acid sequence: CAWAGGDYGYTF. Using reference TRBV30 and TRBJ1-2 for the parts outside the CDR3, the full variable domain is SQTIHQWPATLVQPVGSPLSLECTVEGTSNPNLYWYRQAAGRGLQLLFYSVGIGQISSEVPQNLSASRPQDRQFILSSKKLLLSDSGFYLCAWAGGDYGYTFGSGTRLTVV.

The chain joins TRBV7-9 to TRBJ1-1; TRBD1 aligns across 7 bases. J was trimmed by 4 bases and V by 2 bases; bases with no gene match: 1. CDR1 SEHNR and CDR2 FQNEAQ come from the germline V gene (reference sequence). The CDR3 is made up of 13 amino acids. In DNA form, the CDR3 reads TGTGCCAGCAGCTTACAGGGGGGCACTGAAGCTTTCTTT. Translated: CASSLQGGTEAFF.

The rearrangement joins TRBV19 to TRBJ2-7, with 9 bases matching TRBD2. With 4 bases clipped from V and 1 base from J, the junction kept 2 bases outside the gene matches. The germline V gene has CDR1 LNHDA and CDR2 SQIVND (reference sequence). The CDR3 extends over 14 amino acids. The CDR3 DNA follows: TGTGCCAGTAGTAGACTAGCGGATTCCTACGAGCAGTACTTC. It specifies CASSRLADSYEQYF.

The chain carries TRBV6-4 and TRBJ2-1; no clear D. Between the trimmed V and J ends, which lost 5 bases and 0 bases, there was a span of 11 bases. The CDR3 runs 15 residues. The V gene's germline CDR1 is MRHNA and CDR2 SNTAGT. The CDR3 loop is CASSLSPSSYNEQFF. CDR3 nucleotides: TGTGCCAGCAGTCTTAGCCCGAGCTCCTACAATGAGCAGTTCTTC.

The chain is built from TRBV10-2 and TRBJ1-5; 7 bases agree with TRBD1. This CDR3 spans 14 amino acids. With 8 bases clipped from V and 5 bases from J, the junction kept 9 bases outside the gene matches. Germline loops: CDR1 WSHSY, CDR2 SAAADI. The CDR3 loop is CASRAQGGYQPQHF. CDR3 nucleotide sequence: TGCGCCAGCCGGGCCCAGGGGGGCTATCAGCCCCAGCATTTT.

CDR3 residues: CASSQGSHYGYTF. The CDR3 nucleotides read TGTGCCAGCAGTCAGGGCAGCCACTATGGCTACACCTTC. The chain combines TRBV12-3 or TRBV12-4 with TRBJ1-2; D may be TRBD1 (5 bases). V was shortened by 5 bases and J by 3 bases, with 10 bases between the two germline ends. CDR3 length: 13 amino acids.

The V call is TRBV2, the J call TRBJ2-7, with TRBD1 identical over 7 bases. V was pared by 6 bases and J by 5 bases, with 10 bases of the junction left unmatched. The CDR3 has 14 residues. Looked up from germline, CDR1 is SNHLY and CDR2 is FYNNEI. CDR3: CASRAGQVYHEQYF. The CDR3 DNA follows: TGTGCCAGCAGAGCCGGACAGGTTTACCACGAGCAGTACTTC.

This chain uses TRBV7-6 with TRBJ1-6, with 9 nucleotides matching TRBD1. V lost 5 bases, J lost 1 base, and 9 bases stayed unmatched. This CDR3 is built from 18 residues. CDR1 and CDR2 (germline): SGHVS, FNYEAQ. DNA of the CDR3: TGTGCCAGCAGCCTCACGACAGGGGGAGGTTCCTATAATTCACCCCTCCACTTT. This sequence encodes CASSLTTGGGSYNSPLHF.

The chain couples TRBV11-3 to TRBJ2-5; 7 nucleotides line up with TRBD2. V lost 5 bases, J lost 5 bases, and 5 bases stayed unmatched. Germline loops: CDR1 SGHNT, CDR2 YENEEA. CDR3 length: 13 residues. CDR3 residues: CASSPQGGETQYF. DNA of the CDR3: TGTGCCAGCAGCCCTCAGGGAGGGGAGACCCAGTACTTC. The full variable domain, with the rest looked up from reference TRBV11-3 and TRBJ2-5, is EAGVVQSPRYKIIEKKQPVAFWCNPISGHNTLYWYLQNLGQGPELLIRYENEEAVDDSQLPKDRFSAERLKGVDSTLKIQPAELGDSAVYLCASSPQGGETQYFGPGTRLLVL.

The rearrangement joins TRBV7-2 to TRBJ1-5, with a weak D call TRBD1 (6 bases). The germline V gene encodes CDR1 SGHTA and CDR2 FQGNSA. Trimming left V 2 bases short and J 2 bases short, with 10 bases between. This CDR3 is 15 amino acids long. In DNA form, the CDR3 reads TGTGCCAGCAGCTTACACTCAGGGGGCAATCAGCCCCAGCATTTT. Amino acid sequence: CASSLHSGGNQPQHF.

The genes are TRBV29-1 and TRBJ2-5, with D maybe TRBD1 (6 bases). V was cut by 5 bases and J by 5 bases, with 27 bases left in between. Germline CDR1 reads SQVTM; CDR2 reads ANQGSEA. This CDR3 comprises 17 residues. CDR3 amino acids: CSVFSTPTTWGLETQYF. The CDR3 bases are TGCAGCGTTTTTTCGACCCCCACGACGTGGGGGCTCGAGACCCAGTACTTC. Complete variable domain (other parts from reference TRBV29-1 and TRBJ2-5): SAVISQKPSRDICQRGTSLTIQCQVDSQVTMMFWYRQQPGQSLTLIATANQGSEATYESGFVIDKFPISRPNLTFSTLTVSNMSPEDSSIYLCSVFSTPTTWGLETQYFGPGTRLLVL.

This sequence joins TRBV19 and TRBJ2-1; no firm D call. The CDR3 loop spans 13 amino acids. Germline V gives CDR1 LNHDA, CDR2 SQIVND (reference sequence). The V end was cut by 5 bases, the J end by 4 bases, with 9 bases between. The CDR3 is CASSLARYNEQFF. The DNA for the CDR3 is TGTGCCAGTAGTCTCGCCAGGTACAATGAGCAGTTCTTC.

This chain's CDR3 is CASSQDPYYNSPLHF. The CDR3 DNA reads as TGTGCCAGCAGCCAAGACCCTTACTATAATTCACCCCTCCACTTT. The V call is TRBV3-1 (or the pseudogene TRBV3-2), the J call TRBJ1-6, with D hard to call. CDR3 length equals 15 residues. The germline gives CDR1 LGHDT, CDR2 YNNKEL (reference sequence). With 0 bases removed from V and 3 bases from J, the gap between germline ends came to 6 bases.

The CDR3 spells CASSPFFDSSNEKLFF. CDR3 bases: TGTGCCAGTAGTCCCTTCTTCGACAGCTCTAATGAAAAACTGTTTTTT. This sequence joins TRBV19 and TRBJ1-4; D may be TRBD1 (5 bases). This CDR3 contains 16 residues. V lost 5 bases and J 3 bases, leaving 16 bases between the germline ends. Germline CDR1 LNHDA, CDR2 SQIVND (reference sequence).

This chain joins TRBV3-1 (or the pseudogene TRBV3-2) and TRBJ2-1, with a tentative D call TRBD2 (6 bases). Germline V lookup: CDR1 LGHDT, CDR2 YNNKEL (reference sequence). This CDR3 comprises 16 residues. V shed 2 bases and J shed 8 bases, with 19 bases lying between them. This CDR3 is CASSQRLGDFVDEQFF. The CDR3 coding sequence is TGTGCCAGCAGCCAACGACTAGGGGACTTTGTCGATGAGCAGTTCTTC.

This chain links TRBV5-8 with TRBJ1-1, with 7 bases lining up with TRBD1. V lost 2 bases, J lost 8 bases, and 9 bases stayed unmatched. The V gene's germline CDR1 is SGHTS and CDR2 YDEGEE. CDR3 size: 14 residues. The CDR3 region has the DNA TGTGCCAGCAGCTTTGGACAGGTGGGGAGCGAAGCTTTCTTT. Translating gives CASSFGQVGSEAFF.

The V and J genes are TRBV6-2 or TRBV6-3 and TRBJ2-7; D ambiguous. V dropped 5 bases and J dropped 0 bases, with 11 bases sitting between them. Germline V gene lookup returns CDR1 MNHEY and CDR2 SVGEGT. The CDR3 contains 14 residues. As DNA, the CDR3 is TGTGCCAGCAGTCACGACTTCTCCTCCTACGAGCAGTACTTC. This codes for CASSHDFSSYEQYF.